Presented here are 6 T cell receptor beta chains from one specimen sequenced in a study of shared clonotypes between healthy human individuals (dated by TCRdb to about 2020). The method behind the library was the immunoSEQ multiplex PCR assay. TCRdb stores this immuneACCESS table with in-frame sequences only. Part of the clones is absent; in the studies checked, under half of the shortfall reflects unresolved V genes, and no reason is known for the rest. In this sample the table shows about 2.2 million clones, just over 90% of which occur a single time. Less than 2% of the sample is held by the ten biggest clonotypes. CD8 naive samples were CD45RO-negative cells positively selected for CCR7, giving a CD45RA+CCR7+ population that excluded TemRA cells. Input material: naive CD8+ T cells from PBMCs. According to the study, the label for this sample's cell subset or site signals: CD45RA+CCR7+. These receptors all stem from a man between 18 and 35 years old in good health. Some clones in this sample may be carry-over from other donors' samples.

The V gene is TRBV7-9, the J gene TRBJ2-1; 7 bases align to TRBD1. The length of the CDR3 is 15 residues. Germline loops: CDR1 SEHNR, CDR2 FQNEAQ (reference sequence). V shed 5 bases, J shed 1 base, and the junction held 5 bases outside the gene matches. The CDR3 region is CASSPMGQSYNEQFF. As DNA, the CDR3 is TGTGCCAGCAGCCCCATGGGACAGTCCTACAATGAGCAGTTCTTC.

The chain has TRBV6-5 and TRBJ2-7, with a tentative D call TRBD1 (6 bases). V dropped 6 bases and J dropped 5 bases, with 11 bases sitting between them. Germline loops: CDR1 MNHEY, CDR2 SVGAGI. This CDR3 is 12 amino acids long. The CDR3 DNA reads as TGTGCCAGCAGCACTCAGGGGAACGAGCAGTACTTC. It codes for CASSTQGNEQYF.

This rearrangement joins TRBV7-3 to TRBJ2-4; D gene ambiguous. The V end was cut by 5 bases, the J end by 3 bases, with 11 bases between. The CDR3 has 14 residues. Germline V lookup: CDR1 SGHTA, CDR2 FQGTGA. CDR3 sequence: CASSQRLVKNIQYF. The CDR3 region has the DNA TGTGCCAGCAGCCAAAGACTCGTCAAAAACATTCAGTACTTC. Full variable domain (outside the CDR3, taken from reference TRBV7-3 and TRBJ2-4): GAGVSQTPSNKVTEKGKYVELRCDPISGHTALYWYRQSLGQGPEFLIYFQGTGAADDSGLPNDRFFAVRPEGSVSTLKIQRTERGDSAVYLCASSQRLVKNIQYFGAGTRLSVL.

V gene TRBV7-9 combines with J gene TRBJ2-1; D remains ambiguous. V lost 0 bases to trimming and J lost 5 bases, with 5 bases between them. Germline loops: CDR1 SEHNR, CDR2 FQNEAQ (reference sequence). The length of the CDR3 is 13 residues. CDR3 residues: CASSLADHNEQFF. DNA for the CDR3: TGTGCCAGCAGCTTAGCGGACCACAATGAGCAGTTCTTC.

The chain links TRBV5-6 to TRBJ1-3; D remains unclear. Germline V lookup: CDR1 SGHDT, CDR2 YYEEEE. V was pared by 0 bases and J by 4 bases, with 5 bases between. CDR3 length equals 13 residues. CDR3 loop: CASSLGAGNTIYF. CDR3 DNA: TGTGCCAGCAGCTTGGGGGCAGGAAACACCATATATTTT.

This chain joins TRBV9 and TRBJ2-1; D is unresolved. The CDR3 runs 13 residues. Germline CDR1 and CDR2: SGDLS and YYNGEE. Trimming took off 3 bases at V and 8 bases at J, with 12 bases between the two ends. The CDR3 here is CASSGGIRDEQFF. Written as DNA, the CDR3 is TGTGCCAGCAGCGGCGGAATAAGGGATGAGCAGTTCTTC.